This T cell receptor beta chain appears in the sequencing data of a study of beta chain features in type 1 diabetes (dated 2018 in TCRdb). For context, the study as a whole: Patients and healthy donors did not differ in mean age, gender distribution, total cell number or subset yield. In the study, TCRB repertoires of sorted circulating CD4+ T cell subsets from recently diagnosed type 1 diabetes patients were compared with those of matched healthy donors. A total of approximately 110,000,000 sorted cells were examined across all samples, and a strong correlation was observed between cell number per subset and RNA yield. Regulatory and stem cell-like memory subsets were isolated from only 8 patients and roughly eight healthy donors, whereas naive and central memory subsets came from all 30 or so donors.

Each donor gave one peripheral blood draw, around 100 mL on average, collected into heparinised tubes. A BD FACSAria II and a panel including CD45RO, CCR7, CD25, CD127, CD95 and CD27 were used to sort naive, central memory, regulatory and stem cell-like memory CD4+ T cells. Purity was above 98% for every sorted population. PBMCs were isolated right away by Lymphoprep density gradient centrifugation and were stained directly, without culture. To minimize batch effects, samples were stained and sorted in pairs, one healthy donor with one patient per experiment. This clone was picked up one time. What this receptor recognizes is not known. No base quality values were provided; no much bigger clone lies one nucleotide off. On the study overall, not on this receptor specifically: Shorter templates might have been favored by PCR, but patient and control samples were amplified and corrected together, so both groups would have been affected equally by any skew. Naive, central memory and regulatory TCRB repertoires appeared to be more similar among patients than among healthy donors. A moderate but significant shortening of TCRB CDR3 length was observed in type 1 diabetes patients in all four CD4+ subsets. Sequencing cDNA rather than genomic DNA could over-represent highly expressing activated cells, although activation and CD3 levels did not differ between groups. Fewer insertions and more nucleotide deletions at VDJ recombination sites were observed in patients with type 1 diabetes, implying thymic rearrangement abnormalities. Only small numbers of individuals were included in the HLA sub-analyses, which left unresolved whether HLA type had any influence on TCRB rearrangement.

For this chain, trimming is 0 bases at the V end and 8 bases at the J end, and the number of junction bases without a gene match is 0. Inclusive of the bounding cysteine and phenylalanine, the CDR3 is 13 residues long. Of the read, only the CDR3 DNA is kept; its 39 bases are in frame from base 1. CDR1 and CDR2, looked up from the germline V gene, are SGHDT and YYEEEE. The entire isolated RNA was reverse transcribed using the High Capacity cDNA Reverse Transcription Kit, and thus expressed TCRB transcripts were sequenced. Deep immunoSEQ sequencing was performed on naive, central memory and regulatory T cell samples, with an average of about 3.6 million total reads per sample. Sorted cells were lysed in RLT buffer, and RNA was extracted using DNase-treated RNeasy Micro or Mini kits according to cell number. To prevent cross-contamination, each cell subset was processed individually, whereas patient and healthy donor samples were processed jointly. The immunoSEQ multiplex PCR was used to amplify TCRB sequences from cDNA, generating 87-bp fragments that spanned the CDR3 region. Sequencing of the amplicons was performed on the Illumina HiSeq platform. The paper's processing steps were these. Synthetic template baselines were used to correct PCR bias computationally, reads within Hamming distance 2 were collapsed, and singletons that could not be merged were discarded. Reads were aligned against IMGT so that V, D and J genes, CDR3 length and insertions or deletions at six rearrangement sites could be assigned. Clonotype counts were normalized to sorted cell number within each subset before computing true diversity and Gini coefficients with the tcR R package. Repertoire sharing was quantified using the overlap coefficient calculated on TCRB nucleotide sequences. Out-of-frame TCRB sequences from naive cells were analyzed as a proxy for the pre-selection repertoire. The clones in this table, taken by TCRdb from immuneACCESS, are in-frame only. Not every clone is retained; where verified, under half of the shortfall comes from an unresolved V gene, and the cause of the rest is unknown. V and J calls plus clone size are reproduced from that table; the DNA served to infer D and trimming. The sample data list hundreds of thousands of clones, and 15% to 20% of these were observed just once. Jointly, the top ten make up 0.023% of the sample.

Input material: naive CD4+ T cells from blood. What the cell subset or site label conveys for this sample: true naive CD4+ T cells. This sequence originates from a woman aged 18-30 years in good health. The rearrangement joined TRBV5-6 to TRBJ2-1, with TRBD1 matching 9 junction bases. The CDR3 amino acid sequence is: CASSLDRGHEQFF. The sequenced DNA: TGTGCCAGCAGCTTGGACAGGGGGCATGAGCAGTTCTTC.